The 4 T cell receptor beta chains listed next were all sequenced from one sample in a study of blood T cell repertoires in COVID-19. Assay: immunoSEQ multiplex PCR; the TCRdb copy retains only in-frame clones and omits some. The repertoire holds some 150,000 clones, with more than 75% as singletons. Source material: peripheral blood. The source is a human donor in a cohort sampled during active COVID-19.

This chain connects TRBV30 to TRBJ2-1, with unresolved D. V lost 1 base and J lost 4, with 5 bases in between. The CDR3 is made up of 12 amino acids. From germline, CDR1 is GTSNPN and CDR2 SVGIG (reference sequence). The CDR3 here is CAWSDSYNEQFF. In nucleotides, the CDR3 is TGTGCCTGGAGTGACAGTTACAATGAGCAGTTCTTC.

The chain is built from TRBV2 and TRBJ1-6, with 8 bases fitting TRBD1. With 2 bases clipped from V and 10 bases from J, the junction kept 7 bases outside the gene matches. Germline assignment: CDR1 SNHLY and CDR2 FYNNEI. The CDR3 totals 15 residues. The CDR3 sequence is CASSETSDRDSPLHF. The CDR3 region has the DNA TGTGCCAGCAGTGAAACGTCGGACAGGGACTCACCCCTCCACTTT. Combining the CDR3 with reference TRBV2 and TRBJ1-6 gives the whole variable domain EPEVTQTPSHQVTQMGQEVILRCVPISNHLYFYWYRQILGQKVEFLVSFYNNEISEKSEIFDDQFSVERPDGSNFTLKIRSTKLEDSAMYFCASSETSDRDSPLHFGNGTRLTVT.

This chain links TRBV5-5 with TRBJ2-1, with 10 bases fitting TRBD1. CDR1 and CDR2 from the germline V gene are SGHKS and YYEKEE (reference sequence). CDR3 size: 16 residues. V dropped 3 bases and J dropped 7; count of bases not matched to a gene: 10. The CDR3 here is CASSWTGGSWGNEQFF. The DNA of the CDR3 is TGTGCCAGCAGCTGGACAGGGGGTTCTTGGGGGAATGAGCAGTTCTTC.

The chain links TRBV4-1 to TRBJ2-5; TRBD2 aligns across 11 bases. V was clipped by 4 bases and J by 1 base; unmatched bases: 5. The CDR3 runs 16 residues. Germline CDR1 is MGHRA and CDR2 is YSYEKL. The CDR3 DNA is TGCGCCAGCAGCCTAAAACTAGCGGGGGCCCAAGAGACCCAGTACTTC. Translated, it gives CASSLKLAGAQETQYF.